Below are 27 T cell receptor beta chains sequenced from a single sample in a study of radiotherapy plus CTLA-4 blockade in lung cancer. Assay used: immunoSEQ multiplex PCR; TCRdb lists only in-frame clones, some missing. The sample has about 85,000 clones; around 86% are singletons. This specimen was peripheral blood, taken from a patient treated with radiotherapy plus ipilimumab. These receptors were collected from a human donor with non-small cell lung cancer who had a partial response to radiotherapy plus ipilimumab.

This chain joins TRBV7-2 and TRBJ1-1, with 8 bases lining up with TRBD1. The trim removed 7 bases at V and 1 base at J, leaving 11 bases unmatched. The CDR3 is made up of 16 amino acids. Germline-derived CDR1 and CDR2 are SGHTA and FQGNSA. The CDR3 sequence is CASTLPQGTGNTEAFF. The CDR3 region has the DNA TGTGCCAGCACCCTCCCTCAAGGGACAGGGAACACTGAAGCTTTCTTT.

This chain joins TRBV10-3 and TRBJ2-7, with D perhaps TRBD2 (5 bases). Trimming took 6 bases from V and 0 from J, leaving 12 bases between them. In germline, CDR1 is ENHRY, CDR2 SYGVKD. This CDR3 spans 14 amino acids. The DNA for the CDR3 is TGTGCCATCAGCCTCGGGGTACCCTCCTACGAGCAGTACTTC. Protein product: CAISLGVPSYEQYF.

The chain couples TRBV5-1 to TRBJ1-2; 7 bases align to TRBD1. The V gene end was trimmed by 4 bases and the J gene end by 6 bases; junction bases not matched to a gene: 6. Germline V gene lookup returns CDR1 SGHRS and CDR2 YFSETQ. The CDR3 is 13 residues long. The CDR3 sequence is CASSSGRGDGYTF. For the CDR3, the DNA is TGCGCCAGCAGCAGCGGCAGGGGGGATGGCTACACCTTC.

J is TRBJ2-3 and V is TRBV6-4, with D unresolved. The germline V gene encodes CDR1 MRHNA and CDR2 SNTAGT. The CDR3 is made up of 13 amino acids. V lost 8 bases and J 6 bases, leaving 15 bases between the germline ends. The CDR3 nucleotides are TGTGCCAGCGGTGGAACTTTGTCGGATACGCAGTATTTT. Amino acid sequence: CASGGTLSDTQYF.

As DNA, the CDR3 is TGTGCCAGCAGCAGGGAGACCCTGTACACAGATACGCAGTATTTT. It is translated as CASSRETLYTDTQYF. The rearrangement joins TRBV5-4 to TRBJ2-3, with D perhaps matching TRBD2 (5 bases). V was trimmed by 4 bases and J by 2 bases, leaving 14 bases between them. The CDR3 spans 15 residues. The germline V gene has CDR1 SGHNT and CDR2 YYREEE (reference sequence).

The CDR3 reads CASSLYTGELFF. CDR3 DNA sequence: TGTGCCAGCAGTCTGTACACCGGGGAGCTGTTTTTT. The chain carries TRBV28 and TRBJ2-2; D gene uncertain. Trimming removed 5 bases at V and 3 bases at J, with 4 bases between. Germline-derived CDR1 and CDR2 are MDHEN and SYDVKM. The CDR3 is 12 amino acids.

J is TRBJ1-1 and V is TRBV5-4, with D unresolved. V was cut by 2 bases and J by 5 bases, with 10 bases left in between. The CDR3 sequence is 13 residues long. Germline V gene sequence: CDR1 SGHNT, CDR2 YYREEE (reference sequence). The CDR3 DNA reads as TGTGCCAGCAGCTTCAGACCGGGGACTGAAGCTTTCTTT. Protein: CASSFRPGTEAFF.

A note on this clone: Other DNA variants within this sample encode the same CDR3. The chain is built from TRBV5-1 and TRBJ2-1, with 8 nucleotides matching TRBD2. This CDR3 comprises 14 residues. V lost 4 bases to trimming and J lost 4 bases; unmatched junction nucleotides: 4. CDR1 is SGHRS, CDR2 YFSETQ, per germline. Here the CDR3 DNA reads TGCGCCAGCAGCCCGAGCGGGGGATACAATGAGCAGTTCTTC. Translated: CASSPSGGYNEQFF.

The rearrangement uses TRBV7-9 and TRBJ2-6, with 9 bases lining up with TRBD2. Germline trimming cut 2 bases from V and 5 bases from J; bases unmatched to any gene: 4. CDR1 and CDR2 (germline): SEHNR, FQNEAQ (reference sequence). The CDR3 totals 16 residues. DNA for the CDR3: TGTGCCAGCAGCTTACGGCGGGGGGGCTGGGCCAACGTCCTGACTTTC. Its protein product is CASSLRRGGWANVLTF.

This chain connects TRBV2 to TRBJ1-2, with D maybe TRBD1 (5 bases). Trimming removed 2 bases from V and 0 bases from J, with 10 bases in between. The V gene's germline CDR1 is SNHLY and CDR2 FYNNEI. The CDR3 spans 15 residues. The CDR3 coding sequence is TGTGCCAGCAGTGAACAGGGCAGAGCTAACTATGGCTACACCTTC. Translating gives CASSEQGRANYGYTF.

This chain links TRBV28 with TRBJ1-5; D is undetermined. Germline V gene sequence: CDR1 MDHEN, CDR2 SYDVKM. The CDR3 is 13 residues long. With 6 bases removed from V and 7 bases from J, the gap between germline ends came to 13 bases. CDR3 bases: TGTGCCAGCAGCATCAATTTCAAACAGCCCCAGCATTTT. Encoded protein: CASSINFKQPQHF.

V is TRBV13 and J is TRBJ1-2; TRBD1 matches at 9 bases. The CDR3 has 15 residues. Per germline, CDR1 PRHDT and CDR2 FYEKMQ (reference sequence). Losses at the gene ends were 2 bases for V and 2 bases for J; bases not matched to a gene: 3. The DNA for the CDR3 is TGTGCCAGCAGCTTAAAAGGGACAGGGAACTATGGCTACACCTTC. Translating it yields CASSLKGTGNYGYTF.

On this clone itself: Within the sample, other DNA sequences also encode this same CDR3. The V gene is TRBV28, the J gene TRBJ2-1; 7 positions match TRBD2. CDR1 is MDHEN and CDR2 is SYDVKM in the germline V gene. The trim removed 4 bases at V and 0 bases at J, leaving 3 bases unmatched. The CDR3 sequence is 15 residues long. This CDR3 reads CASSSAGSSYNEQFF. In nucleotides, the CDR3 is TGTGCCAGCAGTTCAGCGGGAAGCTCCTACAATGAGCAGTTCTTC.

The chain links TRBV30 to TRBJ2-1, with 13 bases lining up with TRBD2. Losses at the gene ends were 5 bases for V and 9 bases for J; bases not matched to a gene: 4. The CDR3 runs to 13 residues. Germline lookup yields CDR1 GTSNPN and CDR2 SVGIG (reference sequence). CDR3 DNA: TGTGCCTGGGGACTAGCGGGAGTGGGTGAGCAGTTCTTC. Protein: CAWGLAGVGEQFF.

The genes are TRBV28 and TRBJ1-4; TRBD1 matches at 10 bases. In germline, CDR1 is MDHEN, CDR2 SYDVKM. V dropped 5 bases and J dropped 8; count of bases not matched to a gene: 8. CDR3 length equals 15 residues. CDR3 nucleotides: TGTGCCAGCAGTCCCTGGACAGGGGGTTCAGAAAAACTGTTTTTT. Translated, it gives CASSPWTGGSEKLFF. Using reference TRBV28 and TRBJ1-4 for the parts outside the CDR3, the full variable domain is DVKVTQSSRYLVKRTGEKVFLECVQDMDHENMFWYRQDPGLGLRLIYFSYDVKMKEKGDIPEGYSVSREKKERFSLILESASTNQTSMYLCASSPWTGGSEKLFFGSGTQLSVL.

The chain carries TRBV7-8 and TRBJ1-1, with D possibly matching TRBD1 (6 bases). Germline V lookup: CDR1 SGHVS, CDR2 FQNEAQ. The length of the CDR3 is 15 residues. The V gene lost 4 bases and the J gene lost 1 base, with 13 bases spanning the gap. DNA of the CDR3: TGTGCCAGCAGCTCCGCCGACAGGCCGAACACTGAAGCTTTCTTT. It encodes CASSSADRPNTEAFF. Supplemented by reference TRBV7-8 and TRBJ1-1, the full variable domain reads GAGVSQSPRYKVAKRGQDVALRCDPISGHVSLFWYQQALGQGPEFLTYFQNEAQLDKSGLPSDRFFAERPEGSVSTLKIQRTQQEDSAVYLCASSSADRPNTEAFFGQGTRLTVV.

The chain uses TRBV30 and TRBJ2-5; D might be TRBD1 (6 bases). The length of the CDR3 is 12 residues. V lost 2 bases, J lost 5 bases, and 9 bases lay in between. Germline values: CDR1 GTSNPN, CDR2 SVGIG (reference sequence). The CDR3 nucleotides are TGTGCCTGGAGTCTTACAGGGGAGACCCAGTACTTC. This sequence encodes CAWSLTGETQYF.

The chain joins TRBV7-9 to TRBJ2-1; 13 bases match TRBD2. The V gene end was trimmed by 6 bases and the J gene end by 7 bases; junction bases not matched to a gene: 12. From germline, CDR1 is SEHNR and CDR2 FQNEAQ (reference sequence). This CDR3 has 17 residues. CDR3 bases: TGTGCCAGCAGGCCACCGGGACTAGCGGGAAGACGGAATGAGCAGTTCTTC. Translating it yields CASRPPGLAGRRNEQFF.

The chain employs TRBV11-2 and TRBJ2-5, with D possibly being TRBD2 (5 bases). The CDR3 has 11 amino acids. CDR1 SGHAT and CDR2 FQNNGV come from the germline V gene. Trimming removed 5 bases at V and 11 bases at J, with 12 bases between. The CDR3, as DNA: TGTGCCAGCAGCGGCGAGGGAGCACAGTACTTC. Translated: CASSGEGAQYF.

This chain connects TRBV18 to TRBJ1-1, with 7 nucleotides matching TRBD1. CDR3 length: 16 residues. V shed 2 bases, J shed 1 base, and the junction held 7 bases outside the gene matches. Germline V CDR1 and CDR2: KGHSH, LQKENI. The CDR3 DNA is TGTGCCAGCTCACCAGCAGGGGGATTAAGGAACACTGAAGCTTTCTTT. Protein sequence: CASSPAGGLRNTEAFF. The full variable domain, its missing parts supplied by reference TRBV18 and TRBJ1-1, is NAGVMQNPRHLVRRRGQEARLRCSPMKGHSHVYWYRQLPEEGLKFMVYLQKENIIDESGMPKERFSAEFPKEGPSILRIQQVVRGDSAAYFCASSPAGGLRNTEAFFGQGTRLTVV.

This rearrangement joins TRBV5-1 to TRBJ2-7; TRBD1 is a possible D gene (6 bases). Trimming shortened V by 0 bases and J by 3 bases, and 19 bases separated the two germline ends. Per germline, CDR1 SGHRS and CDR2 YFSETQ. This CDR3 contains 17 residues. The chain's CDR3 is CASSLADGTPFSYEQYF. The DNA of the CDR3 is TGCGCCAGCAGCTTGGCCGATGGGACACCCTTCAGCTACGAGCAGTACTTC.

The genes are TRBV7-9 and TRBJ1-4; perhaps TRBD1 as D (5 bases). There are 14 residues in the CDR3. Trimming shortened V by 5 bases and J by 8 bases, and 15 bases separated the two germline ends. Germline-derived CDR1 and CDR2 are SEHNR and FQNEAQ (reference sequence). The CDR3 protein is CASSQEGLGEKLFF. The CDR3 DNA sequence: TGTGCCAGCAGCCAGGAGGGACTAGGGGAAAAACTGTTTTTT.

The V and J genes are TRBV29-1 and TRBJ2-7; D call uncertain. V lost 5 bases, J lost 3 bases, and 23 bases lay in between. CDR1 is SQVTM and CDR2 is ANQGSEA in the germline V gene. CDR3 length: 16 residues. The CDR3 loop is CSVNFGGTSIFYEQYV. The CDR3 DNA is TGCAGCGTTAATTTTGGCGGCACCTCAATATTCTACGAGCAGTACGTC.

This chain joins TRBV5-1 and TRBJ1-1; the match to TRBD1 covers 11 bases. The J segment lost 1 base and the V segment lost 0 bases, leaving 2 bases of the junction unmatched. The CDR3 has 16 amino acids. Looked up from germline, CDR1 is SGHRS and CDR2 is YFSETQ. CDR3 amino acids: CASSLGGTGGNTEAFF. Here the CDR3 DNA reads TGCGCCAGCAGCTTGGGGGGGACAGGGGGGAACACTGAAGCTTTCTTT.

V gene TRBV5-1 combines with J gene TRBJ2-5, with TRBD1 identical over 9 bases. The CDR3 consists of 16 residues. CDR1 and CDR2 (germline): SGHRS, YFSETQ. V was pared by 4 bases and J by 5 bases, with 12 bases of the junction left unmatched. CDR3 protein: CASSPYGTGLGETQYF. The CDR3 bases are TGCGCCAGCAGCCCCTACGGGACAGGGTTGGGTGAGACCCAGTACTTC.

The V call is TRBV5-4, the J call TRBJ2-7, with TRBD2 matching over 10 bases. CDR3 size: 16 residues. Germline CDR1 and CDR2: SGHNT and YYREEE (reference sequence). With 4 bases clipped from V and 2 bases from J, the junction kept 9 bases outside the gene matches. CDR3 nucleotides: TGTGCCAGCAGCCCCGATCCCGGGACTAGCGCCTACGAGCAGTACTTC. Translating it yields CASSPDPGTSAYEQYF.

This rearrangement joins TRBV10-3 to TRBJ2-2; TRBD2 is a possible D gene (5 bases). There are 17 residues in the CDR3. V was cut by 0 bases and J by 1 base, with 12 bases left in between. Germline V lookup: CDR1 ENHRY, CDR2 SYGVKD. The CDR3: CAISESKTGKNTGELFF. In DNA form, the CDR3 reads TGTGCCATCAGTGAGTCGAAAACCGGGAAGAACACCGGGGAGCTGTTTTTT.